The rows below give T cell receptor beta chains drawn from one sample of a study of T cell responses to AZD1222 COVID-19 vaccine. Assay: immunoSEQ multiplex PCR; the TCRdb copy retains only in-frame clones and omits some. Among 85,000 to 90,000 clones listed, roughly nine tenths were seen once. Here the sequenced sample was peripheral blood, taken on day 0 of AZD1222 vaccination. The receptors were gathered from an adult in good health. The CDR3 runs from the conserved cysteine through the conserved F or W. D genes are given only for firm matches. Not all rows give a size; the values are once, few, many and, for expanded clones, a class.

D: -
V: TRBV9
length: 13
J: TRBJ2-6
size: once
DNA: TGTGCCAGCAGCGTAGCTGGGGCCAACGTCCTGACTTTC
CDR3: CASSVAGANVLTF

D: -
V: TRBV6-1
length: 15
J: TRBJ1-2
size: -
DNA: TGTGCCAGCAGTGAAGTCACAAGGGTTAACTATGGCTACACCTTC
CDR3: CASSEVTRVNYGYTF

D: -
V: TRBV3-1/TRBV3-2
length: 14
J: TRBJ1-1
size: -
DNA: TGTGCCAGCAACGCGAGGGACCGGAGCACTGAAGCTTTCTTT
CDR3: CASNARDRSTEAFF

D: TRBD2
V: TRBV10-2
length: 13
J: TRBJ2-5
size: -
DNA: TGCGCCAGTAGTATGACTAGCGGGGAGACCCAGTACTTC
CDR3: CASSMTSGETQYF

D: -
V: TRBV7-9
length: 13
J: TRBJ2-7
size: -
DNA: TGTGCCAGCAGCTTAGGGGGCTTGTGGGAGCAGTACTTC
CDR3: CASSLGGLWEQYF

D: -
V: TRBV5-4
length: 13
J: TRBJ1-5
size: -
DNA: TGTGCCAGCAGCTTGCAGGGGACGGAGCCCCAGCATTTT
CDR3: CASSLQGTEPQHF

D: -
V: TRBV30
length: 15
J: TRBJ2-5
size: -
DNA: TGTGCCTGGAGTCCCCCCCGGCAGGGGGGAAAGACCCAGTACTTC
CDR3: CAWSPPRQGGKTQYF

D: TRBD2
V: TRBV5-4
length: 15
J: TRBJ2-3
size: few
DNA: TGTGCCAGCAGCTTGGGTAGCGGGGGGCCCGGGGCGCAGTATTTT
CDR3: CASSLGSGGPGAQYF

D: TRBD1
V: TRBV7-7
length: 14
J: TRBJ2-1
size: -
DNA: TGTGCCAGCAGCTTAGTACAGGGGGCGCATGAGCAGTTCTTC
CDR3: CASSLVQGAHEQFF

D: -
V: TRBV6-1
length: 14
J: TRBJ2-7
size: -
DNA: TGTGCCAGCAGTGATATTGGCAGGCCGTGGGAGCAGTACTTC
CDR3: CASSDIGRPWEQYF

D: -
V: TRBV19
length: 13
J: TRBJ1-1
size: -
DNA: TGTGCCAGTACCACCGGCGGGGACACTGAAGCTTTCTTT
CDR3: CASTTGGDTEAFF

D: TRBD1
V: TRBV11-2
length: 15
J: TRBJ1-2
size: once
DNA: TGTGCCAGCAGCTCGTTTCGGCAGGGGGCAGGCGGCTACACCTTC
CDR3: CASSSFRQGAGGYTF

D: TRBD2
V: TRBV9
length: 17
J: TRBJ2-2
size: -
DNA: TGTGCCAGCAGCGCGGGACTAGCGGGAGTGGACACCGGGGAGCTGTTTTTT
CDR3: CASSAGLAGVDTGELFF

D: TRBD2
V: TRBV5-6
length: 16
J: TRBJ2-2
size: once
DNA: TGTGCCAGCAGCTTGTTTATTAGCGGGGGACGTGGGGAGCTGTTTTTT
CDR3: CASSLFISGGRGELFF

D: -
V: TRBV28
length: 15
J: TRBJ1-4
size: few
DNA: TGTGCCAGCCATGCGGGGGGGGCGGGACGTGAAAAACTGTTTTTT
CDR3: CASHAGGAGREKLFF

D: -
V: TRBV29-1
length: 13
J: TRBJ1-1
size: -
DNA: TGCAGCGCCCGGACCTACTCTAGCACTGAAGCTTTCTTT
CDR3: CSARTYSSTEAFF

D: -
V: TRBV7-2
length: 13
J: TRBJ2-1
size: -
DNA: TGTGCCAGCAGCCAATACGCGCCCGGTGAGCAGTTCTTC
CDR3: CASSQYAPGEQFF

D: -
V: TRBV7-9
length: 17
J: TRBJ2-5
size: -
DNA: TGTGCCAGCAGCTTGGACCGACTCCCAGGGTCCATCGAGACCCAGTACTTC
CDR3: CASSLDRLPGSIETQYF

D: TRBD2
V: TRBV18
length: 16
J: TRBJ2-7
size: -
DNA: TGTGCCAGCTCACCAGTTGGCGGGAGTCCCAGCTACGAGCAGTACTTC
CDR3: CASSPVGGSPSYEQYF

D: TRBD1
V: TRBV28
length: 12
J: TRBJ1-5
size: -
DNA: TGTGCCAGCAGTCAGGGGGATCAGCCCCAGCATTTT
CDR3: CASSQGDQPQHF

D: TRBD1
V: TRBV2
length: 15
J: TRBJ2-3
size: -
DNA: TGTGCCAGCAGTGACCCGGGACAGGGGGCAGGATCGCAGTATTTT
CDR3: CASSDPGQGAGSQYF

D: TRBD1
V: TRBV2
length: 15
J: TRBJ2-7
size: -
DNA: TGTGCCAGCAGTGAACCCGGGACAGGGACCGACGAGCAGTACTTC
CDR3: CASSEPGTGTDEQYF

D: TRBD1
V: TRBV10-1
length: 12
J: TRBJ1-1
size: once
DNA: TGCGCCCGGGGGACAGGGGACACTGAAGCTTTCTTT
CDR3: CARGTGDTEAFF

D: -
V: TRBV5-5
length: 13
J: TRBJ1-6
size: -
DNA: TGTGCCAGCAGCTTGGGGGCCAATTCACCCCTCCACTTT
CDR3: CASSLGANSPLHF

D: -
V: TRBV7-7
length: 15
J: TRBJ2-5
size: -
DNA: TGTGCCAGCAGCTTAGGAGGGTCCCGAAGGGAGACCCAGTACTTC
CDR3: CASSLGGSRRETQYF

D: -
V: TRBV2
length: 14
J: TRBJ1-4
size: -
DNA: TGTGCCAGCAGTGACCCAGGGTCAGGGGAAAAACTGTTTTTT
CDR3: CASSDPGSGEKLFF

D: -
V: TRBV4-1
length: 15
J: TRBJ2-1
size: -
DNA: TGCGCCAGCAGCCAAGATATCGCCCCCCCCGGGGAGCAGTTCTTC
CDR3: CASSQDIAPPGEQFF

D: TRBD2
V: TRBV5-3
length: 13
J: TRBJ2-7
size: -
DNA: TGTGCCAGAAGGCTAGCGGGGGGTTACGAGCAGTACTTC
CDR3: CARRLAGGYEQYF

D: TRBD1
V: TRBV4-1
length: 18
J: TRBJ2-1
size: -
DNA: TGCGCCAGCAGCCAAGGTCCCGGGGACAGGGGGCCATACAATGAGCAGTTCTTC
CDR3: CASSQGPGDRGPYNEQFF

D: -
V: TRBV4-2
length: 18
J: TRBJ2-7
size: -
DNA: TGTGCCAGCAGCCAAGTGGGACATCTAGCCACGAACTCCTACGAGCAGTACTTC
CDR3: CASSQVGHLATNSYEQYF

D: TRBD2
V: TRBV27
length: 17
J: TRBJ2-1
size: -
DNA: TGTGCCAGCAGTTTGGGAGGGGAGACTAGCGGGAGCGATGAGCAGTTCTTC
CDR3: CASSLGGETSGSDEQFF

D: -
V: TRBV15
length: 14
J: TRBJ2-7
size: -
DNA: TGTGCCACCGCTAGGGGGGGGGTCGTCTCCGAGCAGTACTTC
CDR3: CATARGGVVSEQYF

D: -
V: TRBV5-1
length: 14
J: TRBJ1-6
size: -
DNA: TGCGCCAGCAGCTTAGAGGTCCCTAATTCACCCCTCCACTTT
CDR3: CASSLEVPNSPLHF

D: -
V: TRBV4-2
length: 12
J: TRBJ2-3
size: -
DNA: TGTGCCAGCAGCCGCGCTTGGGATACGCAGTATTTT
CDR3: CASSRAWDTQYF

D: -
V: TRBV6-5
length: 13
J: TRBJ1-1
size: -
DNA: TGTGCCAGCAGCTGGGGGATGAACACTGAAGCTTTCTTT
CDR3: CASSWGMNTEAFF

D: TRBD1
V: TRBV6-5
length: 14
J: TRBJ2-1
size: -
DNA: TGTGCCAGCAGGGGGACAGGGTATAACAATGAGCAGTTCTTC
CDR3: CASRGTGYNNEQFF

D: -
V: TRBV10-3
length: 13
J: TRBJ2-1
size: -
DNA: TGTGCCATCAGTGTCGGGAGTGGGGATGAGCAGTTCTTC
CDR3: CAISVGSGDEQFF

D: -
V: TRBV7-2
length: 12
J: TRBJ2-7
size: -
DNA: TGTGCCTCACGGGAGAGCCGCTACGAGCAGTACTTC
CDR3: CASRESRYEQYF

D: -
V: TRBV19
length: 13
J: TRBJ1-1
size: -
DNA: TGTGCCAGCACTCAAAGGTCGAGGACTGAAGCTTTCTTT
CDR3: CASTQRSRTEAFF

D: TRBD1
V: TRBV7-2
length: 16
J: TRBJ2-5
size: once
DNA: TGTGCCAGCAGCTTAGGGACAGGGGGAGGACAAGAGACCCAGTACTTC
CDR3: CASSLGTGGGQETQYF

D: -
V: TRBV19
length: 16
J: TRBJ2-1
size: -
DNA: TGTGCCAGTAGTACAAGGTTGGCTAGTCTTATCAATGAGCAGTTCTTC
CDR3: CASSTRLASLINEQFF

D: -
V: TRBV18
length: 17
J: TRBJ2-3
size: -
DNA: TGTGCCAGCTCACGATCGACTCCATCGGGCCGCACAGATACGCAGTATTTT
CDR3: CASSRSTPSGRTDTQYF

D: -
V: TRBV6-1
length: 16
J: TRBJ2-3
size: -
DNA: TGTGCCAGCAGTGAAGAGCAACAGGGACCACGAGATACGCAGTATTTT
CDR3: CASSEEQQGPRDTQYF

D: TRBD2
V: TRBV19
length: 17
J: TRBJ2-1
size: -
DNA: TGTGCCAGTAGTATAGATCCCCCGGGGGGAGGAGGCAATGAGCAGTTCTTC
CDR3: CASSIDPPGGGGNEQFF

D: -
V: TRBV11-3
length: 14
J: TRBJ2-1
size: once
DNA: TGTGCCAGCAGCTTCGAGGACACAAGAGGTGAGCAGTTCTTC
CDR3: CASSFEDTRGEQFF

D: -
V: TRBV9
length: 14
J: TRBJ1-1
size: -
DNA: TGTGCCAGCAGCACACATGTCTCGAACACTGAAGCTTTCTTT
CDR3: CASSTHVSNTEAFF

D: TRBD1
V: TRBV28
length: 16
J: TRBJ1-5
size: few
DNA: TGTGCCAGCAGTTCCTCCGGGACAGGGGTACGGGGGCCCCAGCATTTT
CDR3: CASSSSGTGVRGPQHF

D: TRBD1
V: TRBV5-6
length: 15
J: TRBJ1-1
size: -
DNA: TGTGCCAGCAGCCCGGGACAGTTTGTGAACACTGAAGCTTTCTTT
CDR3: CASSPGQFVNTEAFF